This T cell receptor beta chain was documented in a study of cytomegalovirus exposure and HLA in healthy donors. PCR primers comprised 60 Vbeta and 13 Jbeta primers. This table comes from immunoSEQ multiplex PCR, and its TCRdb copy is limited to in-frame clones, with some not included. Of some 130,000 clones detected, 70% to 75% appear once; the ten largest clones hold roughly 7.3%. Whole-study findings and limits: For most TCR beta V segments, an earlier analysis put the productive rate at about 87% or about 30% of the time.

As for this clone: What it binds is not known.

Sequenced sample: PBMCs. The sequence derives from a male donor in good health and CMV-seronegative.

In DNA, the CDR3 is TGTGCCAGCAGTCTCGCGGGGGTTGGCTACACCTTC. This sequence encodes CASSLAGVGYTF. This chain joins TRBV28 and TRBJ1-2; possibly TRBD1 for D (5 bases). Trimming removed 5 bases at V and 7 bases at J, with 11 bases between. Germline V gene lookup returns CDR1 MDHEN and CDR2 SYDVKM. The CDR3 covers 12 residues.